This TCR beta chain was recovered during a study of early T cells in non-severe SARS-CoV-2 infection. This clonotype was picked up many times. MiXCR was run by TCRdb on the 5' RACE reads, yielding one entry per CDR3 protein. This table holds about 83,000 distinct CDR3 sequences, over 12% found once. This CDR3 is built from 20 residues. The V gene lost 0 bases and the J gene lost 2 bases, with 23 bases spanning the gap. Germline lookup yields CDR1 SGHNT and CDR2 YENEEA. The sequence derives from an adult who was a healthcare worker with PCR-confirmed SARS-CoV-2 infection or an uninfected control (not recorded which). Sequences were obtained from whole blood. The rearrangement joins TRBV11-3 to TRBJ2-1; unclear D gene. CDR3 DNA: TGTGCCAGCAGCTTAGATGGACGATTCCGGCAGGACCTACCCTACAATGAGCAGTTCTTC. It encodes CASSLDGRFRQDLPYNEQFF.